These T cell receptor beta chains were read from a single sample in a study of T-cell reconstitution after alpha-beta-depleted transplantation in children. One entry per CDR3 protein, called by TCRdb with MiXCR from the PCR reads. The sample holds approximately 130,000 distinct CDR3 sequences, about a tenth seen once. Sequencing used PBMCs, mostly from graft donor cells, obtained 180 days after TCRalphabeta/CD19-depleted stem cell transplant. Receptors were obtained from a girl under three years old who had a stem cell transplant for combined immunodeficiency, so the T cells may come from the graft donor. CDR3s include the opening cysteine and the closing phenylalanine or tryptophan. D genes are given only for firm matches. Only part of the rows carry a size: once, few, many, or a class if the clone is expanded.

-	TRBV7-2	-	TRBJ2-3	CASSYIGSRTDTQYF	TGTGCCAGCAGCTATATCGGCAGCCGGACAGATACGCAGTATTTT
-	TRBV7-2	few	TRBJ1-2	CASSPRQAINYYGYTF	TGTGCCAGCAGCCCGCGACAGGCTATTAATTACTATGGCTACACCTTC
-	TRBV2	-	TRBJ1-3	CASSDGGGNTIYF	TGTGCCAGCAGTGACGGCGGGGGAAACACCATATATTTT
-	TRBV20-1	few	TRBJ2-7	CSASWAFAFTEQYF	TGCAGTGCTAGCTGGGCCTTTGCCTTTACGGAGCAGTACTTC
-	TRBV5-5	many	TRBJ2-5	CASSRGETQYF	TGTGCCAGCAGCAGGGGAGAGACCCAGTACTTC
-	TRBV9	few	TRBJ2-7	CASSVVGQDYEQYF	TGTGCCAGCAGCGTAGTCGGGCAGGACTACGAGCAGTACTTC
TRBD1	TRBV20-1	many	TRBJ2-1	CSARDPGTDYNEQFF	TGCAGTGCTAGAGACCCCGGGACAGACTACAATGAGCAGTTCTTC
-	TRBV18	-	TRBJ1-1	CASSPAREGAFF	TGTGCCAGCTCACCGGCAAGGGAAGGTGCTTTCTTT
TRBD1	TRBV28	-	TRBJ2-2	CASNGQGKTGELFF	TGTGCCAGTAACGGACAGGGGAAGACCGGGGAGCTGTTTTTT
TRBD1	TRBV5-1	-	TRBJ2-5	CASSFGDREYQETQYF	TGCGCCAGCAGCTTTGGGGACAGAGAGTACCAAGAGACCCAGTACTTC
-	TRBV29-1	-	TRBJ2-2	CSAAGILPGELFF	TGCAGCGCCGCCGGGATATTGCCCGGGGAGCTGTTTTTT
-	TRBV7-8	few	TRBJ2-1	CASSPKDSNEQFF	TGTGCCAGCAGCCCTAAGGACAGCAATGAGCAGTTCTTC